These 26 T cell receptor beta chains came from one sample sequenced in a study of blood T cells in healthy people across ages. A second about 6 to 11 cycle PCR used barcoded and J-beta primers. TCRdb passed the 5' RACE reads through MiXCR, listing each CDR3 protein once. Here the sample spans 1,500,000 or so distinct CDR3 sequences, roughly 43% being singletons. Sequencing was performed on blood. These receptors originate from a woman between 18 and 30 years old in good health.

This clonotype was seen at least ten times. CDR3 nucleotides: TGCAGTGCTAGTGAGGGGGACCACAATGAGCAGTTCTTC. Translated, it gives CSASEGDHNEQFF. The rearrangement uses TRBV20-1 and TRBJ2-1; D may be TRBD1 (6 bases). The V gene lost 3 bases and the J gene lost 5 bases, with 11 bases spanning the gap. Per the germline V gene, CDR1 is DFQATT and CDR2 is SNEGSKA (reference sequence). The CDR3 covers 13 residues.

This clonotype has just a few counts. The rearrangement uses TRBV27 and TRBJ2-3; 7 nucleotides align to TRBD2. Germline lookup yields CDR1 MNHEY and CDR2 SMNVEV (reference sequence). The CDR3 sequence is 15 residues long. The ends lost 7 bases at V and 9 bases at J; junction bases unmatched: 16. CDR3 protein: CASTSLYGGRETQYF. The CDR3 DNA reads as TGTGCCAGCACATCACTCTATGGAGGGCGGGAGACGCAGTATTTT.

V gene TRBV12-3 or TRBV12-4 combines with J gene TRBJ2-7; TRBD2 aligns across 13 bases. The CDR3 spans 16 residues. V lost 5 bases to trimming and J lost 7 bases; unmatched junction nucleotides: 11. The CDR3 loop reads CASSTGLAGRYNEQYF. The CDR3, as DNA: TGTGCCAGCAGTACGGGACTAGCGGGGCGCTACAATGAGCAGTACTTC.

Ten or more counts support this clonotype. The chain combines TRBV3-1 with TRBJ2-3; 10 bases match TRBD2. J gave up 4 bases and V 1 base, and 5 bases lay outside the gene matches. The germline V gene encodes CDR1 LGHDT and CDR2 YNNKEL (reference sequence). The CDR3 runs to 16 residues. This CDR3 reads CASSQAQRGGPDTQYF. DNA for the CDR3: TGTGCCAGCAGCCAAGCGCAGCGGGGGGGCCCAGATACGCAGTATTTT.

The chain couples TRBV10-3 to TRBJ2-1; possibly TRBD1 for D (5 bases). The CDR3 runs to 16 residues. The germline V and J ends were trimmed by 2 bases and 8 bases, with 19 bases remaining between them. In germline, CDR1 is ENHRY, CDR2 SYGVKD. CDR3 nucleotide sequence: TGTGCCATCAGTGAGGATAGGGCAGGGCCGTTTGATGAGCAGTTCTTC. This gives the protein CAISEDRAGPFDEQFF.

The chain joins TRBV4-3 to TRBJ2-5; D possibly corresponds to TRBD1 (6 bases). This CDR3 region has 16 residues. CDR1 and CDR2 from the germline V gene are LGHNA and YSLEER. Trimming cost V 4 bases and J 7 bases, with 22 bases left between them. The CDR3 here is CASSPLDSSGSGTQYF. CDR3 sequence (DNA): TGCGCCAGCAGCCCACTGGACAGCAGCGGTTCTGGGACCCAGTACTTC.

This chain uses TRBV20-1 with TRBJ2-7, with D uncertain. Between the trimmed V and J ends, which lost 5 bases and 0 bases, there was a span of 5 bases. The CDR3 totals 11 residues. CDR1 is DFQATT and CDR2 is SNEGSKA in the germline V gene (reference sequence). CDR3 in DNA: TGCAGTGCTTCCTACTCCTACGAGCAGTACTTC. The encoded protein is CSASYSYEQYF.

Ten or more counts support this clonotype. The rearrangement joins TRBV20-1 to TRBJ1-5; a weak D match, TRBD1 (6 bases). The V and J ends lost 3 bases and 7 bases respectively, with 13 bases between them. The CDR3 has 13 amino acids. Germline-derived CDR1 and CDR2 are DFQATT and SNEGSKA (reference sequence). In DNA, the CDR3 is TGCAGTGCTAGCAGAACAGGGTTACAGCCCCAGCATTTT. As protein: CSASRTGLQPQHF.

This clonotype was found a few times. J is TRBJ1-5 and V is TRBV4-1; 9 positions match TRBD1. Germline CDR1 reads MGHRA; CDR2 reads YSYEKL. The V and J ends lost 4 bases and 1 base, in that order; junction bases with no gene match: 5. The CDR3 extends over 16 amino acids. The CDR3 is CASSPITGGSNQPQHF. In nucleotides, the CDR3 is TGCGCCAGCAGCCCGATAACAGGGGGCAGCAATCAGCCCCAGCATTTT.

This clonotype was seen a handful of times. V usage is TRBV21-1 and J usage is TRBJ1-5; TRBD1, as called in the table, went unchecked against the DNA. TRBV21-1 is a documented pseudogene. The CDR3 loop spans 16 amino acids. CDR3 in amino acids: CASSKPGVYSNQPQHF. In DNA, the CDR3 is TGTGCCAGCAGCAAACCCGGGGTATATAGCAATCAGCCCCAGCATTTT.

Details on this clonotype: At one end, the junction sequence differs from germline, possibly due to a read error. This sequence joins TRBV6-1 and TRBJ1-5; D gene uncertain. This CDR3 region has 14 residues. The germline gives CDR1 MNHNS, CDR2 SASEGT. This CDR3 reads CASSEGDSNHPQHF. The DNA for the CDR3 is TGTGCCAGCAGTGAAGGTGATAGCAATCACCCCCAGCATTTT.

This clonotype was counted only a few times. V usage is TRBV4-3 and J usage is TRBJ1-2; 7 bases align to TRBD1. V gave up 2 bases and J gave up 3 bases; unmatched junction bases: 6. Germline lookup yields CDR1 LGHNA and CDR2 YSLEER. CDR3 length equals 15 residues. CDR3 sequence: CASSQTGVGDYGYTF. The DNA for the CDR3 is TGCGCCAGCAGCCAAACAGGGGTTGGCGACTATGGCTACACCTTC.

This rearrangement joins TRBV7-9 to TRBJ2-3; the match to TRBD1 covers 7 bases. The germline CDR1 and CDR2 sequences are SEHNR and FQNEAQ (reference sequence). V shed 4 bases, J shed 6 bases, and the junction held 4 bases outside the gene matches. The CDR3 is 13 amino acids. The CDR3 coding sequence is TGTGCCAGCAGCTCACAGGGGTTTGATACGCAGTATTTT. This sequence encodes CASSSQGFDTQYF.

Only a few counts were recorded for this clonotype. The chain employs TRBV20-1 and TRBJ1-5; a weak D match, TRBD1 (6 bases). Deletions cut 3 bases from V and 4 bases from J, with 13 bases between. The CDR3 length is 14 residues. CDR1 DFQATT and CDR2 SNEGSKA come from the germline V gene (reference sequence). DNA of the CDR3: TGCAGTGCTAGCGACAGGTCGCGGAATCAGCCCCAGCATTTT. Translated: CSASDRSRNQPQHF.

This chain connects TRBV6-1 to TRBJ2-1; D is uncertain. The ends were cut back, 6 bases at V and 10 bases at J, with 10 bases in the middle. Germline values: CDR1 MNHNS, CDR2 SASEGT. This CDR3 has 11 amino acids. CDR3: CASSKVVEQFF. The CDR3, as DNA: TGTGCCAGCAGCAAGGTAGTGGAGCAGTTCTTC.

The chain has TRBV3-1 and TRBJ2-5, with TRBD2 identical over 7 bases. The DNA matches TRBJ2-7 better at its end, which makes the J call doubtful. The germline CDR1 and CDR2 sequences are LGHDT and YNNKEL (reference sequence). CDR3 length: 15 residues. CDR3 residues: CASSPLGGMMGEQYF. The CDR3 nucleotides are TGTGCCAGCAGCCCCTTGGGAGGGATGATGGGCGAGCAGTACTTC.

The rearrangement joins TRBV7-9 to TRBJ2-3, with 7 bases that match TRBD2. The CDR3 covers 14 residues. V lost 3 bases and J lost 6; bases outside the gene matches: 6. Germline assignment: CDR1 SEHNR and CDR2 FQNEAQ (reference sequence). The CDR3 nucleotides are TGTGCCAGCAGCTTCGGCGGGAGTAGCGATACGCAGTATTTT. It yields the protein CASSFGGSSDTQYF.

The chain carries TRBV12-5 and TRBJ2-7; 9 positions agree with TRBD1. The CDR3 sequence is 13 residues long. CDR1 is LGHNT and CDR2 is FRNRAP in the germline V gene. V shed 4 bases and J 4 bases; nucleotides not matched to a gene: 2. The CDR3 coding sequence is TGTGCTAGTGGTTGGGGGACAGGGTACGAGCAGTACTTC. Its protein is CASGWGTGYEQYF. Combining the CDR3 with reference TRBV12-5 and TRBJ2-7 gives the whole variable domain DARVTQTPRHKVTEMGQEVTMRCQPILGHNTVFWYRQTMMQGLELLAYFRNRAPLDDSGMPKDRFSAEMPDATLATLKIQPSEPRDSAVYFCASGWGTGYEQYFGPGTRLTVT.

The V call is TRBV12-3 or TRBV12-4, the J call TRBJ2-7, with D perhaps matching TRBD2 (5 bases). This CDR3 comprises 14 residues. V lost 7 bases to trimming and J lost 1 base, with 14 bases between them. Here the CDR3 reads CASTRHPGSYEQYF. CDR3 in DNA: TGTGCCAGCACCAGGCACCCGGGGTCCTACGAGCAGTACTTC.

Only a few counts were recorded for this clonotype. CDR3 DNA sequence: TGTGCCAGCAGCTACGGACAGGGCCCCCCCCAATACGAGCAGTACTTC. Its translation is CASSYGQGPPQYEQYF. The rearrangement joins TRBV11-2 to TRBJ2-7, with TRBD1 identical over 8 bases. This CDR3 has 16 residues. CDR1 is SGHAT, CDR2 FQNNGV, per germline. The V segment lost 4 bases and the J segment 4 bases; nucleotides outside the gene matches: 12.

The gene calls are TRBV20-1 and TRBJ1-5, with D unclear. Looked up from germline, CDR1 is DFQATT and CDR2 is SNEGSKA (reference sequence). The CDR3 runs 11 residues. The V and J ends lost 1 base and 10 bases respectively, with 8 bases between them. The DNA of the CDR3 is TGCAGTGCTAGAGTAGGAGATCCCCAGCATTTT. It translates to CSARVGDPQHF.

The rearrangement links TRBV9 to TRBJ2-3; 9 bases agree with TRBD2. The ends lost 0 bases at V and 2 bases at J; junction bases unmatched: 7. CDR1 and CDR2 (germline): SGDLS, YYNGEE. This CDR3 is 17 amino acids long. DNA of the CDR3: TGTGCCAGCAGCGTAGACTGGCTAGCGGGGAACACAGATACGCAGTATTTT. This encodes CASSVDWLAGNTDTQYF. Combining the CDR3 with reference TRBV9 and TRBJ2-3 gives the whole variable domain DSGVTQTPKHLITATGQRVTLRCSPRSGDLSVYWYQQSLDQGLQFLIQYYNGEERAKGNILERFSAQQFPDLHSELNLSSLELGDSALYFCASSVDWLAGNTDTQYFGPGTRLTVL.

This clonotype was detected a few times. The chain uses TRBV20-1 and TRBJ2-1; TRBD2 matches 12 bases. Germline V lookup: CDR1 DFQATT, CDR2 SNEGSKA (reference sequence). The V and J ends lost 6 bases and 2 bases, in that order; junction bases with no gene match: 14. The CDR3 runs to 18 residues. DNA of the CDR3: TGCAGTGCAAACGGACTAGCGGGGACATGGCGCCCCTACAATGAGCAGTTCTTC. Amino acids: CSANGLAGTWRPYNEQFF.

V gene TRBV20-1 combines with J gene TRBJ2-4; D is unclear. This CDR3 is 14 amino acids long. Germline loops: CDR1 DFQATT, CDR2 SNEGSKA (reference sequence). Deletions cut 0 bases from V and 0 bases from J, with 6 bases between. The CDR3 nucleotides are TGCAGTGCTAGAGATGAGCTAGCCAAAAACATTCAGTACTTC. Its protein is CSARDELAKNIQYF.

The chain joins TRBV20-1 to TRBJ1-5; possibly TRBD1 for D (6 bases). CDR3 size: 17 residues. CDR1 DFQATT and CDR2 SNEGSKA come from the germline V gene (reference sequence). Trimming took off 6 bases at V and 2 bases at J, with 23 bases between the two ends. DNA for the CDR3: TGCAGTGCCACCAGGGGCCGGGACAAAAGGGGCAATCAGCCCCAGCATTTT. This encodes CSATRGRDKRGNQPQHF.

The gene calls are TRBV4-1 and TRBJ1-1; maybe TRBD1 (6 bases). The CDR3 totals 14 residues. V gave up 3 bases and J gave up 4 bases, with 12 bases separating them. Germline values: CDR1 MGHRA, CDR2 YSYEKL. CDR3 DNA: TGCGCCAGCAGCCACTACACAGGGCCCACTGAAGCTTTCTTT. This sequence encodes CASSHYTGPTEAFF.